This T cell receptor beta chain was identified during a study of vaccination and CD4 T cells after COVID-19. Study-level information: The BNT162b2 or mRNA-1273 vaccine was given to participants in two doses. Some control cultures received a CEFX pool, which served as the positive control. Others received an HIV-1 Nef pool or no peptide.

Trimming cost V 8 bases and J 5 bases; bases outside gene matches: 13. The CDR3 extends over 14 amino acids. Per the germline V gene, CDR1 is DFQATT and CDR2 is SNEGSKA (reference sequence). A word on this clonotype: Its target is unknown.

Treatment reported: approximately nine-day PBMC culture with coronavirus spike peptide pools or control peptides (ViraFEST assay). Convalescent patients tested SARS-CoV-2 PCR positive from March to December 2020, before Alpha, Beta and Delta emerged. The Oncomine TCR Beta short-read assay was what sequenced the DNA obtained from cultured CD4+ T cells. MiXCR, run by TCRdb on the PCR reads, gives a single entry per CDR3 protein. The profile shows about 6,400 distinct CDR3 sequences, about four fifths of them singletons. The sequencing sample was made of CD4+ T cells from blood, cultured in vitro. The chain recombines TRBV20-1 with TRBJ2-7; 9 bases agree with TRBD2. This clonotype was obtained from a human donor who had recovered from COVID-19. CDR3 amino acids: CSTPLAGGTHEQYF. The DNA for the CDR3 is TGCAGTACACCACTCGCGGGAGGGACCCACGAGCAGTACTTC.